This T cell receptor (beta chain) was found in a study of CD8 T cells in Susac syndrome. Broader study findings: As acknowledged by the study, its TCR sequencing and HLA analysis included a relatively small number of individuals.

The study used treatment-naive patients who had stable or active relapsing-remitting disease as multiple sclerosis controls. CD8+ and CD4+ T cells were negatively isolated; TEMRA cells were FACS-enriched. Reverse transcription used about 0.5 to 1 ug RNA and random hexamers. The amplification used immunoSEQ multiplex PCR on TCR beta CDR3; it spanned 54 Vbeta and 13 Jbeta. TCRdb fed the immunoSEQ multiplex PCR reads into MiXCR, producing one record per CDR3 protein. The repertoire holds about 140,000 distinct CDR3 sequences, about 95% seen once, with over 0.09% in the top ten. Only one count was recorded for this clonotype. Its antigen is unidentified. Sequenced input: CD4+ T cells from PBMCs. The clonotype comes from a human donor with multiple sclerosis.

The CDR3 reads CASSVGLAGETQYF. The DNA of the CDR3 is TGTGCCAGCAGCGTAGGACTAGCGGGGGAGACCCAGTACTTC. V is TRBV9 and J is TRBJ2-5; 11 bases match TRBD2. Germline V gene lookup returns CDR1 SGDLS and CDR2 YYNGEE. V dropped 0 bases and J dropped 5; count of bases not matched to a gene: 0. The CDR3 length is 14 residues.